This is a list of T cell receptor beta chains from one sample in a study of response to subunit inactivated influenza vaccine. MiXCR was run by TCRdb on the RT-PCR reads, yielding one entry per CDR3 protein. The data contain 450,000 to 600,000 distinct CDR3 sequences, approximately 7.1% of them seen just once; the ten biggest clones take up under 15%. The sequences come from PBMCs from blood, collected roughly 24 months after vaccination. The receptors come from a man aged 45-69 years who received an inactivated influenza vaccine. Both conserved end residues are part of each CDR3. A D gene is named only where the DNA matches it firmly. Only part of the rows carry a size: once, few, many, or a class if the clone is expanded.

>.|TRBJ2-7|TRBV4-1|many
TGCGCCAGCAGCCCCGTTGGCAGGGTCAAAACCTACGAGCAGTACTTC
CASSPVGRVKTYEQYF
>.|TRBJ2-7|TRBV7-8|.
TGTGCCAGCAGCTTTTCCCGCAATGGACGGGGGTATTACGAGCAGTACTTC
CASSFSRNGRGYYEQYF
>TRBD1|TRBJ2-3|TRBV4-3|few
TGCGCCAGCAGCCAGCTCGGACAGGGGGGAGATACGCAGTATTTT
CASSQLGQGGDTQYF
>TRBD2|TRBJ2-1|TRBV12-3/TRBV12-4|many
TGTGCCAGCAGTTTAGGAGCGGGAGGGGTGAATGAGCAGTTCTTC
CASSLGAGGVNEQFF
>TRBD1|TRBJ2-7|TRBV27|many
TGTGCCAGCAGTGTGGGGACAGGGGGTTGGTACGAGCAGTACTTC
CASSVGTGGWYEQYF
>TRBD2|TRBJ2-3|TRBV12-3/TRBV12-4|.
TGTGCCAGCAGTTTACTCCTAGCGGGGGTGAATACGCAGTATTTT
CASSLLLAGVNTQYF
>.|TRBJ2-1|TRBV2|few
TGTGCCAGCAGTGATAGTTCTTCCAATGAGCAGTTCTTC
CASSDSSSNEQFF
>TRBD1|TRBJ2-5|TRBV20-1|.
TGCAGTGCTACAATAGGACAGGGGGGGGAGACCCAGTACTTC
CSATIGQGGETQYF
>.|TRBJ2-6|TRBV12-3/TRBV12-4|.
TGTGCCAGCACCCCCGGGGGGGCCAACGTCCTGACTTTC
CASTPGGANVLTF
>.|TRBJ1-1|TRBV10-3|.
TGTGCCATCAGTGTTAACGTGGGGGTGACTGAAGCTTTCTTT
CAISVNVGVTEAFF
>.|TRBJ1-5|TRBV20-1|few
TGCAGTGCTAGAGGGGCATCTTGGGGAAATCAGCCCCAGCATTTT
CSARGASWGNQPQHF
>TRBD2|TRBJ2-1|TRBV12-3/TRBV12-4|many
TGTGCCAGCACTTACCTAGCGGGGAGAAACAATGAGCAGTTCTTC
CASTYLAGRNNEQFF
>.|TRBJ1-3|TRBV15|many
TGTGCCACCAGCCCGGTCGTTAGCTCTGGAAACACCATATATTTT
CATSPVVSSGNTIYF
>.|TRBJ1-2|TRBV28|few
TGTGCCAGCAGTTTTGAGTCCGCTTATGGCTACACCTTC
CASSFESAYGYTF
>.|TRBJ1-1|TRBV27|.
TGTGCCAGCAGTTTATTTCTCAGCGACATCGGGGGTACTGAAGCTTTCTTT
CASSLFLSDIGGTEAFF
>TRBD1|TRBJ1-1|TRBV7-9|many
TGTGCCAGCAGCTTAGCTTGGGGACAGGGCACGAACACTGAAGCTTTCTTT
CASSLAWGQGTNTEAFF
>TRBD1|TRBJ2-1|TRBV14|few
TGTGCCAGCAGCCAACTGCTGGACAGGGCGAGTGAGCAGTTCTTC
CASSQLLDRASEQFF
>TRBD2|TRBJ2-1|TRBV2|.
TGTGCCACAGGGACTAGCGGGTTGAATGAGCAGTTCTTC
CATGTSGLNEQFF
>TRBD1|TRBJ1-4|TRBV12-3/TRBV12-4|few
TGTGCCAGCAGTTTACAAACAGGGGGCGTGTTTAGCGAAAAACTGTTTTTT
CASSLQTGGVFSEKLFF
>.|TRBJ2-1|TRBV12-3/TRBV12-4|many
TGTGCCAGCAGTTTGTACAATCACAATGAGCAGTTCTTC
CASSLYNHNEQFF
>.|TRBJ1-3|TRBV7-2|.
TGTGCCAGCAGCTTAGTAATTACTGGAAACACCATATATTTT
CASSLVITGNTIYF
>TRBD1|TRBJ2-2|TRBV11-2|.
TGTGCCAGCAGCTTAGGGGCCCGGACAGGGGGCAACACCGGGGAGCTGTTTTTT
CASSLGARTGGNTGELFF
>TRBD1|TRBJ1-4|TRBV30|many
TGTGCCTGGAGTGCAAACAGGGGAGTGGGAAAACTGTTTTTT
CAWSANRGVGKLFF
>TRBD2|TRBJ2-3|TRBV11-2|many
TGTGCCAGCAGCTCGCCGCGGGAGGGGTGGGGCTACACAGATACGCAGTATTTT
CASSSPREGWGYTDTQYF
>TRBD1|TRBJ1-3|TRBV27|.
TGTGCCAGCAGTTGGGACAGGGCGGGTGGAAACACCATATATTTT
CASSWDRAGGNTIYF